This T cell receptor beta chain comes out of a study of blood T cell repertoires in COVID-19. Background on the study: Nucleic acid was either cDNA or gDNA, and it came from T cells, B-cell-depleted T cells, or PBMCs.

Which cohort a participant joined came from the clinical history participants gave. Germline V CDR1 and CDR2: SGDLS, YYNGEE. V gave up 1 base and J gave up 6 bases; unmatched junction bases: 9. CDR3 size: 16 residues. Assay used: immunoSEQ multiplex PCR; TCRdb lists only in-frame clones, some missing. Of 200,000 to 250,000 clones in the sample, around 86% were seen once. The receptor comes from a woman aged 35 to 49 with acute COVID-19. Material for sequencing was PBMCs or T cells enriched from blood (not recorded which). The chain couples TRBV9 to TRBJ2-3, with 9 bases lining up with TRBD2. CDR3 loop: CASSVIDSGSGDTQYF. Here the CDR3 DNA reads TGTGCCAGCAGCGTAATAGATAGCGGGAGTGGGGATACGCAGTATTTT.